The entry that follows covers one T cell receptor (beta chain) sequence. The entry originates in a study of blood T cell repertoires in COVID-19. In the study overall: T cells, B-cell-depleted T cells, or PBMCs provided the cDNA or gDNA that served as material.

Assay used: immunoSEQ multiplex PCR; TCRdb lists only in-frame clones, some missing. The sample includes 120,000 or so clones, around four fifths of them seen just once. Germline V gene data show CDR1 as SEHNR and CDR2 as FQNEAQ (reference sequence). V was pared by 5 bases and J by 7 bases, with 20 bases between. This CDR3 is built from 16 residues. What was sequenced was peripheral blood. The rearrangement joins TRBV7-9 to TRBJ1-4; tentative D call: TRBD1 (5 bases). The receptor's source is a man aged 55 to 70 with acute or convalescent COVID-19. CDR3 nucleotide sequence: TGTGCCAGCAGCGACCCCAGGCGCCTTAGGGGTGAAAAACTGTTTTTT. Translated, it gives CASSDPRRLRGEKLFF.